The entry below gives a single TCR beta chain sequence along with its context. Its antigen remains unidentified. Expressed TCRB transcripts were sequenced, since all the RNA that had been isolated was reverse transcribed. The method was immunoSEQ multiplex PCR; TCRdb's version includes in-frame clones alone and lacks a portion of them. The sample lists roughly 150,000 clones; approximately 10% were seen once. CDR1 MNHEY and CDR2 SVGAGI come from the germline V gene. V lost 8 bases and J lost 2, with 12 bases in between. There are 13 residues in the CDR3. The data were taken from a study of beta chain features in type 1 diabetes. Study results and caveats: Compared with healthy donors, patients appeared to share more similar naive, central memory and regulatory TCRB repertoires. Shorter TCRB CDR3s, moderately but significantly so, were found in Type 1 diabetes patients in all four CD4+ subsets. It was possible that PCR favored shorter templates, equally so in patients and controls.

Averaging around 120 mL, one heparinised blood draw came from each individual donor. Stem cell-like memory, regulatory, central memory and naive CD4+ cells were sorted via CD45RO/CCR7/CD25/CD127/CD95/CD27. This sequence was found in a man younger than 40 with type 1 diabetes. Sample: central memory CD4+ T cells from blood. This rearrangement joins TRBV6-5 to TRBJ1-1; no reliable D call. The CDR3 sequence is CASPSGPNTEAFF. The DNA of the CDR3 is TGTGCCAGCCCCAGTGGTCCTAACACTGAAGCTTTCTTT.